The entry that follows covers one T cell receptor beta chain sequence. Its antigen is still unknown. No qualities accompany the bases; no much larger clone lies one base away. These data originate in a study of blood T cell repertoires in COVID-19 (TCRdb year 2020). Background for the entire study: Recovered participants in ImmuneRACE Cohort 3 were defined as having two consecutive negative NP/OP PCR tests, clearance from a healthcare professional, or resolution of symptoms. Samples from collaborators originated in the United States, Italy and Spain and spanned both the acute and convalescent phases of COVID-19. The prospective study material was composed of cDNA or gDNA derived from T cells, B-cell-depleted T cells, or PBMCs. Subjects who had been exposed to COVID-19, were actively infected with it, or had recovered from it provided the deeply sampled blood TCRbeta repertoires that made up the dataset. The repertoires were released in a freely available public database meant as a resource for research on the immune response to SARS-CoV-2. Samples were obtained from the ongoing ImmuneRACE study (first 160 participants) and from over a thousand subjects provided by 6 global collaborators. A de-identified subject ID, COVID-19 status, age in years and sex were almost always included in the sample metadata. HLA class I and class II types, where available, came from metadata supplied by the sample provider rather than from assay-based typing.

Results the study describes overall, beyond this receptor: Clinical and demographic metadata were provided uncurated, with the amount varying by source and participant.

Participants in the prospective study were enrolled through a virtual design, were aged about 18 to 90 years, and lived in fewer than 30 United States geographic areas. In the prospective study, participants were assigned to cohorts based on the clinical history participants reported in a screening survey and a study questionnaire. Mobile phlebotomists in the prospective study collected whole blood, serum and a nasopharyngeal or oropharyngeal swab from every participant. Over a roughly 2-month period, participants in the prospective study had the option of providing additional blood draws and questionnaires. Blood samples from the prospective study were shipped frozen or at room temperature prior to DNA extraction. For CDR1 and CDR2, the germline V gene lists SGDLS and YYNGEE. The CDR3 holds 15 amino acids from the cysteine to the phenylalanine. The CDR3 DNA has 45 bases and is translated from base 1. Cut back by 0 bases and 0 bases, the V and J ends lie 7 bases apart.

TCRbeta CDR3 regions were amplified from genomic DNA using the immunoSEQ Assay, a bias-controlled multiplex PCR. The study's processing was this. Within the assay, amplification of reference gene primers was used to estimate how many nucleated cells each sample contained. To quantify the absolute abundance of each unique TCRbeta CDR3 rearrangement, sequence reads were collapsed and filtered. For each sample, productive Simpson clonality was calculated as the square root of Simpson's diversity index over productive rearrangements. TCRdb limited this immuneACCESS table to in-frame rearrangements with V and J called. A share of clones is missing; checked studies link under half to unresolved V genes, and the rest is unexplained. V and J calls and clone size come straight from that table; D and trimming were deduced from the DNA. The sample table contains about 400,000 clones; only one count was recorded for over 75% of them. About 1.9% of the sample lies in the top ten.

The receptor was derived from a man in his forties in a cohort exposed to, infected with or recovered from COVID-19 (not recorded which). What was sequenced was PBMCs or T cells enriched from blood (not recorded which). The rearranged chain carries TRBV9 and TRBJ2-1; possibly the D gene is TRBD2, per 5 matching bases. The nucleotide sequence reads as follows: TGTGCCAGCAGCGTAGAGCGGAGCTCCTACAATGAGCAGTTCTTC. Its product reads: CASSVERSSYNEQFF.